This T cell receptor (beta chain) is drawn from a study of Tregs in tolerant kidney transplant recipients. Profiled with immunoSEQ multiplex PCR; TCRdb holds only in-frame clones, not every one. Here the sample spans fewer than 20,000 clones, around four fifths being singletons. The CDR3 covers 15 residues. The TCR sequence derives from a human donor in good health. The sequenced sample was Tregs from blood. The rearrangement links TRBV21-1 to TRBJ2-7. TRBV21-1 is reported as a pseudogene. CDR3 sequence reads: CASSKTSRQYWEQYF. The CDR3 DNA reads as TGTGCCAGCAGCAAAACCTCCCGGCAGTACTGGGAGCAGTACTTC.